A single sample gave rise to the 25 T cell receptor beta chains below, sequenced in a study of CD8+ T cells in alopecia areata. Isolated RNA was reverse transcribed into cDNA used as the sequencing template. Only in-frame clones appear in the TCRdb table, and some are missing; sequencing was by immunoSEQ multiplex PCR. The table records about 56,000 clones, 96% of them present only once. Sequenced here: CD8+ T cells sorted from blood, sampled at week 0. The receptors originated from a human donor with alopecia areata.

The CDR3 sequence: CASSYSWGQPQHF. As DNA, the CDR3 is TGTGCCAGCAGTTACTCTTGGGGACAGCCCCAGCATTTT. J is TRBJ1-5 and V is TRBV6-5; D is unclear. The V and J ends lost 0 bases and 7 bases respectively, with 7 bases between them. CDR3 length: 13 amino acids. Germline-derived CDR1 and CDR2 are MNHEY and SVGAGI.

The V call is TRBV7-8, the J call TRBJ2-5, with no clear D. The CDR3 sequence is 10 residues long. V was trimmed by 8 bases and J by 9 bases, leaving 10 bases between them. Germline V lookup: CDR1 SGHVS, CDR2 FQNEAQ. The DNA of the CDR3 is TGTGCCAGCTCAGACGGCGCCCAGTACTTC. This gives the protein CASSDGAQYF.

CDR3: CASSSSGFSGELFF. The CDR3 region has the DNA TGTGCCAGCAGTTCCTCAGGGTTTTCGGGGGAGCTGTTTTTT. The chain is built from TRBV6-6 and TRBJ2-2, with D maybe TRBD1 (5 bases). The CDR3 runs to 14 residues. The germline CDR1 and CDR2 sequences are MNHNY and SVGAGI (reference sequence). V was pared by 4 bases and J by 8 bases, with 14 bases between.

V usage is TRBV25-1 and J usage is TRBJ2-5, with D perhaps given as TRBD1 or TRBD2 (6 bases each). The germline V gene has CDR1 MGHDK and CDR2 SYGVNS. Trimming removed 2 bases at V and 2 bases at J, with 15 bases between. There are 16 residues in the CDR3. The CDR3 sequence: CASSEMGGAGQETQYF. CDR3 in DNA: TGTGCCAGCAGTGAAATGGGGGGCGCGGGTCAAGAGACCCAGTACTTC.

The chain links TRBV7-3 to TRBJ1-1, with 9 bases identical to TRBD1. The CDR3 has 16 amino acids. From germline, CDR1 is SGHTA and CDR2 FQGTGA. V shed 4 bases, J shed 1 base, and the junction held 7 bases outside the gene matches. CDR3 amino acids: CASSSRTGAANTEAFF. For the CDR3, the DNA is TGTGCCAGCAGCTCGCGGACAGGGGCAGCGAACACTGAAGCTTTCTTT. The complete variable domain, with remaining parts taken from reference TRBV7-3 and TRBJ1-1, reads GAGVSQTPSNKVTEKGKYVELRCDPISGHTALYWYRQSLGQGPEFLIYFQGTGAADDSGLPNDRFFAVRPEGSVSTLKIQRTERGDSAVYLCASSSRTGAANTEAFFGQGTRLTVV.

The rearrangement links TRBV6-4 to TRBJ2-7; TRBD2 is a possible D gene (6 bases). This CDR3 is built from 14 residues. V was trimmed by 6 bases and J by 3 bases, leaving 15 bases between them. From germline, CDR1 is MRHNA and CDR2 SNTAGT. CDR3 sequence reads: CASSAFAGNYEQYF. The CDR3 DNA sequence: TGTGCCAGCAGCGCCTTCGCGGGGAACTACGAGCAGTACTTC.

The CDR3 here is CASSLKAGVNQPQHF. The CDR3, as DNA: TGTGCCAGCAGTTTAAAGGCAGGGGTCAATCAGCCCCAGCATTTT. The chain recombines TRBV27 with TRBJ1-5; perhaps TRBD1 as D (6 bases). With 2 bases removed from V and 3 bases from J, the gap between germline ends came to 11 bases. The CDR3 runs to 15 residues. Germline CDR1 and CDR2: MNHEY and SMNVEV (reference sequence).

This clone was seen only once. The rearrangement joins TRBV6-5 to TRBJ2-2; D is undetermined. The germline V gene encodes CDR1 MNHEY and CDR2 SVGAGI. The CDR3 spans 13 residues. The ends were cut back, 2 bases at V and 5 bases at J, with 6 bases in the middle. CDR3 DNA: TGTGCCAGCAGTTACGCCGTTACCGGGGAGCTGTTTTTT. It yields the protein CASSYAVTGELFF.

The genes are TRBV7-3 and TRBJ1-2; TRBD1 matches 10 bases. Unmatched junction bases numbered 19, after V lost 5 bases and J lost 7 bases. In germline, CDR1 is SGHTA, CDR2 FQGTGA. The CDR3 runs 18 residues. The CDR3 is CASSELGRDRGPFGGYTF. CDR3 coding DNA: TGTGCCAGCAGCGAACTAGGAAGGGACAGGGGCCCCTTTGGTGGCTACACCTTC.

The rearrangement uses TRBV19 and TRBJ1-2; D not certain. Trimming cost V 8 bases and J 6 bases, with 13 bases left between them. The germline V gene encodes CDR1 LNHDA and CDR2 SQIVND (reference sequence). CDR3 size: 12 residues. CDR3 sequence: CASPTPEHGYTF. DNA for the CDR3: TGTGCCAGTCCGACGCCCGAGCATGGCTACACCTTC.

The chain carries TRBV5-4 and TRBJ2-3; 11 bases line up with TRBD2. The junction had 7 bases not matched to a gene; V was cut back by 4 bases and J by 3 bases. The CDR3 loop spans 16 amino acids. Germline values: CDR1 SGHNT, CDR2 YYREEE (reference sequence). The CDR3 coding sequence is TGTGCCAGCAGCCTCCTTAGCGGGGGGGCAACAGATACGCAGTATTTT. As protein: CASSLLSGGATDTQYF.

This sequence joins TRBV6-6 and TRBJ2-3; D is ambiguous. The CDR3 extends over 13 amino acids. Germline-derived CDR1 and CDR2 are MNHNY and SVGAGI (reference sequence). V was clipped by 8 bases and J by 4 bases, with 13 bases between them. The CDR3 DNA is TGTGCCAGCGGTGCTTTGGGGTCAGATACGCAGTATTTT. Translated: CASGALGSDTQYF.

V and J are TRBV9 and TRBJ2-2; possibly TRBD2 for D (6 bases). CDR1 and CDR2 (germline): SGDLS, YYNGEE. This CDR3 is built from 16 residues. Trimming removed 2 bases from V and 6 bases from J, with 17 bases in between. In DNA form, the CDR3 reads TGTGCCAGCAGCGTGAACGAGCGGGCCACAGCCGGGGAGCTGTTTTTT. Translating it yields CASSVNERATAGELFF. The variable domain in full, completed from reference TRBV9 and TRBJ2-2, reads DSGVTQTPKHLITATGQRVTLRCSPRSGDLSVYWYQQSLDQGLQFLIQYYNGEERAKGNILERFSAQQFPDLHSELNLSSLELGDSALYFCASSVNERATAGELFFGEGSRLTVL.

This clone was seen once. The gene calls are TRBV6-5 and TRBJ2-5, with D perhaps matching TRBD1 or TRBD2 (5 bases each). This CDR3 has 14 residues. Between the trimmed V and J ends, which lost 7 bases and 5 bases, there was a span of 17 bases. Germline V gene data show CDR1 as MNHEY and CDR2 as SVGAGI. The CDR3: CASNLAWGSETQYF. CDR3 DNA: TGTGCCAGCAATCTAGCATGGGGGTCCGAGACCCAGTACTTC.

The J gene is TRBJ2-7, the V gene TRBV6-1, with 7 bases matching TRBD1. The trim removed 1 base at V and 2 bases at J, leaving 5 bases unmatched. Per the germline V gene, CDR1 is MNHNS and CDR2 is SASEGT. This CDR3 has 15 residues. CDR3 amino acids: CASSEEGAPTYEQYF. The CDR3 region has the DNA TGTGCCAGCAGTGAAGAGGGGGCGCCGACCTACGAGCAGTACTTC.

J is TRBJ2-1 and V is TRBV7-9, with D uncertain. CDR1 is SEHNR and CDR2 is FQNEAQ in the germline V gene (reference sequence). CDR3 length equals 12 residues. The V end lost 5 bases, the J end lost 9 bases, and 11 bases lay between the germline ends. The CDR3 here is CASSPGPFEQFF. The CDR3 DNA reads TGTGCCAGCAGCCCCGGTCCATTTGAGCAGTTCTTC.

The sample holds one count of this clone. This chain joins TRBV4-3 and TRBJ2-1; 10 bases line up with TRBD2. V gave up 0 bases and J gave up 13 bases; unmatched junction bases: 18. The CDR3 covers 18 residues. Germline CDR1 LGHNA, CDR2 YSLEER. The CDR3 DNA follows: TGCGCCAGCAGCCAAGAGATGAGGCTAGCGGGGGCCCCTCTGCATCAGTTCTTC. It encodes CASSQEMRLAGAPLHQFF.

The DNA for the CDR3 is TGTGCCAGCAGTGAGGTTTCAGGGATAGGCAATCAGCCCCAGCATTTT. Translation: CASSEVSGIGNQPQHF. The V gene is TRBV6-1, the J gene TRBJ1-5; possible D gene TRBD1, 5 bases. The CDR3 has 16 amino acids. The V and J ends lost 3 bases and 2 bases respectively, with 14 bases between them. Germline CDR1 reads MNHNS; CDR2 reads SASEGT.

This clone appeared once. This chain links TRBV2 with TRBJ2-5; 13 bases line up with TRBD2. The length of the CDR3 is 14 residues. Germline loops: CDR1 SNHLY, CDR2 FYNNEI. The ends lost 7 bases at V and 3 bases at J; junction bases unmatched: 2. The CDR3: CASTGTSGEETQYF. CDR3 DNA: TGTGCCAGCACCGGGACTAGCGGGGAAGAGACCCAGTACTTC.

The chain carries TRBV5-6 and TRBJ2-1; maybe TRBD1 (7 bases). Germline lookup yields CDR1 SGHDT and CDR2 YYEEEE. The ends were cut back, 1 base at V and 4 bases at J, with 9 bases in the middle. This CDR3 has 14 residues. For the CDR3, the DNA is TGTGCCAGCAGCTTGTCAGGGGGGTACAATGAGCAGTTCTTC. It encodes CASSLSGGYNEQFF.

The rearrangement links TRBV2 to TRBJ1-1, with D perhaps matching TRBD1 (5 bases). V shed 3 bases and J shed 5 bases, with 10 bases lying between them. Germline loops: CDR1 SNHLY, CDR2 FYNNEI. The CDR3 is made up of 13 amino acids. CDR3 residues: CASSDWGMTEAFF. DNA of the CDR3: TGTGCCAGCAGTGATTGGGGCATGACTGAAGCTTTCTTT.

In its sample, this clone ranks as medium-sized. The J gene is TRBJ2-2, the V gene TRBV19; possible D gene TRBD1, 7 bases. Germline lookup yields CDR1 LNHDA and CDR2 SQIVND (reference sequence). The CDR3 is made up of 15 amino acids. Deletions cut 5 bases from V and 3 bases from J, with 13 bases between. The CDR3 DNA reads TGTGCCAGTAGTCGACAGGGAGGTTACACCGGGGAGCTGTTTTTT. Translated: CASSRQGGYTGELFF.

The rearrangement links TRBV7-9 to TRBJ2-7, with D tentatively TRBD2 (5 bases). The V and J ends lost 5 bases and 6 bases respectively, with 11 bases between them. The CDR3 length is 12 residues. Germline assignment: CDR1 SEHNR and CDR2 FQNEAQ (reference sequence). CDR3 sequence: CASSNRTVEQYF. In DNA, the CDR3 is TGTGCCAGCAGCAACCGGACTGTCGAGCAGTACTTC.

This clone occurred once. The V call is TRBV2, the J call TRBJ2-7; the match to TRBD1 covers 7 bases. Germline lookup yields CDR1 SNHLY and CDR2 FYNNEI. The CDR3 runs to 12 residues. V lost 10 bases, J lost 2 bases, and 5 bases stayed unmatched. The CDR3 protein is CAIRDRAYEQYF. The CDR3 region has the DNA TGTGCCATCCGGGACAGAGCCTACGAGCAGTACTTC.

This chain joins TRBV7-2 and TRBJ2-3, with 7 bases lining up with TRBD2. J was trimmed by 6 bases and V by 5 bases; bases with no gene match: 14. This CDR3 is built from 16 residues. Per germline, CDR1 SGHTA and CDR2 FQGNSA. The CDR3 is CASSIPLAVDGDTQYF. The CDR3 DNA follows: TGTGCCAGCAGCATCCCGCTAGCGGTGGACGGGGATACGCAGTATTTT.